Each of the 7 T cell receptor beta chains below was sequenced from the same sample in a study of regulatory T cells in long-lasting Graves disease. Building the TCR beta libraries relied on iRepertoire HTBI primers, and CDR3 regions underwent Arm-PCR. MiXCR, applied by TCRdb to the multiplex PCR reads, yields one record per CDR3 protein. The sample includes approximately 360,000 distinct CDR3 sequences, less than 30% of them seen just once. Sample time point: persistent/refractory GD, antithyroid drugs over 5 years with positive TRAb. Extracted RNA from PBMCs served as the source of the TCR library. The material sequenced was peripheral blood mononuclear cells (PBMCs), taken when the disease was refractory, from a patient treated with antithyroid drugs. These receptors came from a woman between 40 and 50 years old with Graves disease.

This clonotype was counted ten times or more. The chain combines TRBV6-5 with TRBJ2-7, with 9 bases aligning to TRBD2. V lost 2 bases and J lost 1; bases outside the gene matches: 9. CDR3 length equals 17 residues. Germline V gene sequence: CDR1 MNHEY, CDR2 SVGAGI. The CDR3 is CASSYGVAGELSYEQYF. The CDR3 bases are TGTGCCAGCAGTTACGGAGTAGCGGGAGAGTTATCCTACGAGCAGTACTTC.

The V and J genes are TRBV7-2 and TRBJ2-3, with 9 bases lining up with TRBD2. Trimming at V came to 1 base and at J to 4 bases, leaving 12 bases not matched to a gene. The germline V gene encodes CDR1 SGHTA and CDR2 FQGNSA. This CDR3 has 18 amino acids. This chain's CDR3 is CASSLGLGLAETADTQYF. CDR3 DNA: TGTGCCAGCAGCTTAGGCCTGGGACTAGCCGAAACCGCAGATACGCAGTATTTT.

The chain's CDR3 is CASSDSPGGEQYF. For the CDR3, the DNA is TGTGCCAGCAGTGACTCTCCTGGGGGCGAGCAGTACTTC. This sequence joins TRBV6-4 and TRBJ2-7; D is possibly TRBD1 or TRBD2 (5 bases each). Germline loops: CDR1 MRHNA, CDR2 SNTAGT. The CDR3 sequence is 13 residues long. Trimming removed 0 bases from V and 6 bases from J, with 9 bases in between.

This clonotype has at least ten counts. The chain has TRBV28 and TRBJ1-1, with 7 bases lining up with TRBD1. Germline trimming cut 4 bases from V and 2 bases from J; bases unmatched to any gene: 4. CDR1 and CDR2 (germline): MDHEN, SYDVKM. This CDR3 has 14 residues. The CDR3 DNA reads TGTGCCAGCAGTTCACGGACAGGAAACACTGAAGCTTTCTTT. It yields the protein CASSSRTGNTEAFF. The variable domain in full, completed from reference TRBV28 and TRBJ1-1, reads DVKVTQSSRYLVKRTGEKVFLECVQDMDHENMFWYRQDPGLGLRLIYFSYDVKMKEKGDIPEGYSVSREKKERFSLILESASTNQTSMYLCASSSRTGNTEAFFGQGTRLTVV.

V and J are TRBV5-4 and TRBJ2-7, with 9 bases matching TRBD1. CDR3 size: 15 residues. V dropped 4 bases and J dropped 1; count of bases not matched to a gene: 6. Per the germline V gene, CDR1 is SGHNT and CDR2 is YYREEE (reference sequence). The CDR3 loop is CASSVNRGRSYEQYF. The CDR3 coding sequence is TGTGCCAGCAGCGTAAACAGGGGGCGATCCTACGAGCAGTACTTC. The variable domain in full, with the rest retrieved from reference TRBV5-4 and TRBJ2-7, is ETGVTQSPTHLIKTRGQQVTLRCSSQSGHNTVSWYQQALGQGPQFIFQYYREEENGRGNFPPRFSGLQFPNYSSELNVNALELDDSALYLCASSVNRGRSYEQYFGPGTRLTVT.

As concerns this clonotype: Given a much more abundant clone one base away, this may be a read error. This chain links TRBV5-1 with TRBJ1-2, with TRBD1 identical over 8 bases. Trimming at V came to 4 bases and at J to 8 bases, leaving 4 bases not matched to a gene. The CDR3 spans 12 residues. Germline CDR1 SGHRS, CDR2 YFSETQ. Written as DNA, the CDR3 is TGCGCCAGCAGCGTACAGGGGGACGGCTACACCTTC. Its protein is CASSVQGDGYTF.

This clonotype came up once. The rearrangement links TRBV20-1 to TRBJ2-7, with 9 bases that match TRBD2. Germline V lookup: CDR1 DFQATT, CDR2 SNEGSKA (reference sequence). This CDR3 has 17 amino acids. Trimming took 1 base from V and 7 from J; bases not matched to a gene: 17. The CDR3 sequence is CSARAPGLREGLLEQYF. The DNA of the CDR3 is TGCAGTGCTAGAGCCCCTGGTTTGCGGGAGGGCCTGTTGGAGCAGTACTTC.